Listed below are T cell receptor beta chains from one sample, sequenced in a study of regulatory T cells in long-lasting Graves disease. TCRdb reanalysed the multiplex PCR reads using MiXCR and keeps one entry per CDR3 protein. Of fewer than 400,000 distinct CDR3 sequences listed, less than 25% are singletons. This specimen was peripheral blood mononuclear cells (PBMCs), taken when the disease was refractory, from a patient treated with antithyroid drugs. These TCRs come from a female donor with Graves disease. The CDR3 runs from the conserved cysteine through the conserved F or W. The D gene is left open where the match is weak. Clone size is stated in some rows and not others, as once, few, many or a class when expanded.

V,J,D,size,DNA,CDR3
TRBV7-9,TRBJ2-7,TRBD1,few,TGTGCCAGCAGTCCAATGACAGGGGGCTACGACGAGCAGTACTTC,CASSPMTGGYDEQYF
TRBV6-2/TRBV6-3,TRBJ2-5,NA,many,TGTGCCAGCAGTTTGAACAGCTTACAAGAGACCCAGTACTTC,CASSLNSLQETQYF
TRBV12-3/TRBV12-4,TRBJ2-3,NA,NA,TGTGCCAGCAGGGCATCGGACCGCCCCACAGATACGCAGTATTTT,CASRASDRPTDTQYF
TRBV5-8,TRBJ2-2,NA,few,TGTGCCAGCAGCTTGAAGGGGAACACCGGGGAGCTGTTTTTT,CASSLKGNTGELFF
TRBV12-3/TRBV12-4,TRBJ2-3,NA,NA,TGTGCCAGCACCACAGGGTTGGGGGTCCTCAGTCCAGATACGCAGTATTTT,CASTTGLGVLSPDTQYF
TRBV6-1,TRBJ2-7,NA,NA,TGTGCCAGCAGTGAAGTGAGCAGCTCCTACGAGCAGTACTTC,CASSEVSSSYEQYF
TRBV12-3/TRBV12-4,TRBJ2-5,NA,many,TGTGCCAGCAGTTTAGATCCCAGGGGGGCACCAGAGACCCAGTACTTC,CASSLDPRGAPETQYF
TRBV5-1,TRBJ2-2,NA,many,TGCGCCAGCAGCGGGGAGAACACCGGGGAGCTGTTTTTT,CASSGENTGELFF
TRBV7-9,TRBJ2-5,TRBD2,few,TGTGCCAGCAGCTTCCGGGACTATCAAGAGACCCAGTACTTC,CASSFRDYQETQYF
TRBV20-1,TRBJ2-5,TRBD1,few,TGCAGTGCTCGACAGGGGTACCAAGAGACCCAGTACTTC,CSARQGYQETQYF
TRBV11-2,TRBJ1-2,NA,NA,TGTGCCAGCAGCTTAGATGCAGCGGCTAGGGGTGGCTACACCTTC,CASSLDAAARGGYTF
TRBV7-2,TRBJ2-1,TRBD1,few,TGTGCCAGCAGCTACAGGGGCCACAATGAGCAGTTCTTC,CASSYRGHNEQFF
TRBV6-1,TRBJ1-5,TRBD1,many,TGTGCCAGCAAATCAGACAGGGGCCCCAATCAGCCCCAGCATTTT,CASKSDRGPNQPQHF
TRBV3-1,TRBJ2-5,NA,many,TGTGCCAGCAGCCAAGGTCCGGGGGACCAAGAGACCCAGTACTTC,CASSQGPGDQETQYF
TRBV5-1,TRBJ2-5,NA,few,TGCGCCAGCAGCGACCGGGACGGACAGTACTTC,CASSDRDGQYF
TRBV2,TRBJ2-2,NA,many,TGTGCCAGCAATACGGCTACCGGGGAGCTGTTTTTT,CASNTATGELFF
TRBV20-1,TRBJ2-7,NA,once,TGCAGTGCCAAAGACGGTAGCGGAAGGGCCTACGAGCAGTACTTC,CSAKDGSGRAYEQYF
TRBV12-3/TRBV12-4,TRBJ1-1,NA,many,TGTGCCAGCAGTTTCGGGGAACGGGTCACTGAAGCTTTCTTT,CASSFGERVTEAFF
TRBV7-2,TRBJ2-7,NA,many,TGTGCCAGCAGCGGATCCGAGGACCCCTACGAGCAGTACTTC,CASSGSEDPYEQYF
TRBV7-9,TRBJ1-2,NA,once,TGTGCCAGCAGCTTAGGACAGCGAAATGGCTACACCTTC,CASSLGQRNGYTF
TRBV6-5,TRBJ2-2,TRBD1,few,TGTGCCAGCAGTTCCCCGGGACAGGGTGGCTACACCGGGGAGCTGTTTTTT,CASSSPGQGGYTGELFF
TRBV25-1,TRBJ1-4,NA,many,TGTGCCAGCAGTGAATATGGCAGCCTTAATGAAAAACTGTTTTTT,CASSEYGSLNEKLFF
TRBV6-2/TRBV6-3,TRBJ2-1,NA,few,TGTGCCAGCAGTTACCCTCGGGGACCGTACAATGAGCAGTTCTTC,CASSYPRGPYNEQFF
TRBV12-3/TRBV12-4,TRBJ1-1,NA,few,TGTGCCAGCAGTTCAAGACGGCATGAAGCTTTCTTT,CASSSRRHEAFF
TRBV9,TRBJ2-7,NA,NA,TGTGCCAGCAGCGTTGGCGGGGCAAACTCCTACGAGCAGTACTTC,CASSVGGANSYEQYF
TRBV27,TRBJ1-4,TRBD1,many,TGTGCCAGCAGTTTATCCGGACAGGGGATTAATGAAAAACTGTTTTTT,CASSLSGQGINEKLFF
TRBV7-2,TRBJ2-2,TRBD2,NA,TGTGCCATCCCCCTACGGTCTAGCGGACCCGCGGGGGGCACCGGGGAGCTGTTTTTT,CAIPLRSSGPAGGTGELFF
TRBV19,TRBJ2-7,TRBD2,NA,TGTGCCAGTAGTTTCGAGCGGGGGGCCTACGAGCAGTACTTC,CASSFERGAYEQYF
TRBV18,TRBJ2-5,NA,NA,TGTGCCAGCTCACCACTAGGAACAGGTTCGGGGGAGACCCAGTACTTC,CASSPLGTGSGETQYF
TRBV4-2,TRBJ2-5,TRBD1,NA,TGTGCCAGCAGCCAAGAAGCCAGGGGGCAAGAGACCCAGTACTTC,CASSQEARGQETQYF
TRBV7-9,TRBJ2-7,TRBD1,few,TGTGCCAGCATCTCGGACAGGGGGCCCTACGAGCAGTACTTC,CASISDRGPYEQYF
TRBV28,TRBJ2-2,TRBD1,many,TGTGCCAGCAGGCGAGGGACAGGGGGTCCCGGGGAGCTGTTTTTT,CASRRGTGGPGELFF
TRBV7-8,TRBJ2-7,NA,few,TGTGCCAGCAGCTTATATGCAGGGACCTACGAGCAGTACTTC,CASSLYAGTYEQYF
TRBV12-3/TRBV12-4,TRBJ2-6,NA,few,TGTGCCAGCAGTTTTCCAACCTCGCTCTCTGGGGCCAACGTCCTGACTTTC,CASSFPTSLSGANVLTF
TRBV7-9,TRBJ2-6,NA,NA,TGTGCCCGCGGACAGATCGACCTCGGTGGGGCCAACGTCCTGACTTTC,CARGQIDLGGANVLTF
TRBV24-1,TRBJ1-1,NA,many,TGTGCCACCATGGCCACGGTAAACACTGAAGCTTTCTTT,CATMATVNTEAFF
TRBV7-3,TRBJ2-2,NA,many,TGTGCCAGCAGCCTTGACAGATCGAACACCGGGGAGCTGTTTTTT,CASSLDRSNTGELFF
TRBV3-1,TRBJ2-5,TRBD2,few,TGTGCCAGCAGCCAACCCATAGCGGGAGGTGGCGAGACCCAGTACTTC,CASSQPIAGGGETQYF